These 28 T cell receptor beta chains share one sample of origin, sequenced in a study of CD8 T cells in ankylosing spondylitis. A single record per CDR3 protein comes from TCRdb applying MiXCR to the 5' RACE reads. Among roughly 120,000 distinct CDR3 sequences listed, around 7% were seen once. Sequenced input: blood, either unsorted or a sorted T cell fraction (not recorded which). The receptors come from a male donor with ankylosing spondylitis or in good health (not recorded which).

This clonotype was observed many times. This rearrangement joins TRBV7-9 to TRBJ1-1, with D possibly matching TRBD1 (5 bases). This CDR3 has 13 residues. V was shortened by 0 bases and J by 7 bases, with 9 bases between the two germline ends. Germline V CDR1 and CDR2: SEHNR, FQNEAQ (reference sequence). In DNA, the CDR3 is TGTGCCAGCAGCTTAGCCAGGACAAGTGAAGCTTTCTTT. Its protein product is CASSLARTSEAFF. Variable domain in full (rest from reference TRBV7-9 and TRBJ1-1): DTGVSQNPRHKITKRGQNVTFRCDPISEHNRLYWYRQTLGQGPEFLTYFQNEAQLEKSRLLSDRFSAERPKGSFSTLEIQRTEQGDSAMYLCASSLARTSEAFFGQGTRLTVV.

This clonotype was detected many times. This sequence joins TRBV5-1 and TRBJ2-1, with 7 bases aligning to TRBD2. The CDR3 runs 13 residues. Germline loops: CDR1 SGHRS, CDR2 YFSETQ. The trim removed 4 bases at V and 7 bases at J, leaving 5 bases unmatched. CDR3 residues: CASSRLAGNEQFF. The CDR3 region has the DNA TGCGCCAGCAGCCGACTAGCCGGGAATGAGCAGTTCTTC.

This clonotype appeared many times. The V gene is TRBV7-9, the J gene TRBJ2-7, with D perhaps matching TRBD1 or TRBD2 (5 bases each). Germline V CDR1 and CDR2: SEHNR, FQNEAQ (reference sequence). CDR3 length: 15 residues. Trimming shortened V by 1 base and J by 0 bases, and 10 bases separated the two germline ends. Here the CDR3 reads CASSLEGTVSYEQYF. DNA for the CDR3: TGTGCCAGCAGCTTAGAGGGGACCGTCTCCTACGAGCAGTACTTC. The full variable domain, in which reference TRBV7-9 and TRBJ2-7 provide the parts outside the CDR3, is DTGVSQNPRHKITKRGQNVTFRCDPISEHNRLYWYRQTLGQGPEFLTYFQNEAQLEKSRLLSDRFSAERPKGSFSTLEIQRTEQGDSAMYLCASSLEGTVSYEQYFGPGTRLTVT.

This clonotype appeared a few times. CDR3: CASSLELASYNEQFF. In DNA form, the CDR3 reads TGTGCCAGCAGCTTAGAACTAGCCTCTTACAATGAGCAGTTCTTC. The V gene is TRBV7-6, the J gene TRBJ2-1; D may be TRBD2 (6 bases). The CDR3 runs 15 residues. Trimming cost V 1 base and J 4 bases, with 11 bases left between them. The V gene's germline CDR1 is SGHVS and CDR2 FNYEAQ.

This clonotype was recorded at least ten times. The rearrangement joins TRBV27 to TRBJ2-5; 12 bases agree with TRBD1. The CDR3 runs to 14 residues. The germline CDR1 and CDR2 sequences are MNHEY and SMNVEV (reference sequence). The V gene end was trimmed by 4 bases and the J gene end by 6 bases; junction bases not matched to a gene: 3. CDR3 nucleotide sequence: TGTGCCAGCAGTTCAGGGACAGGGGGCAAGACCCAGTACTTC. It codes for CASSSGTGGKTQYF.

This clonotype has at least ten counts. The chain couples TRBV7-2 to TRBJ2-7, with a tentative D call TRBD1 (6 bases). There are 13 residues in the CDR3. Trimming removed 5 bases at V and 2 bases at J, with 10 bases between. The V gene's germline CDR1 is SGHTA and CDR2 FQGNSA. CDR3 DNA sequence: TGTGCCAGCAGCCCCCGGGACACCTACGAGCAGTACTTC. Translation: CASSPRDTYEQYF.

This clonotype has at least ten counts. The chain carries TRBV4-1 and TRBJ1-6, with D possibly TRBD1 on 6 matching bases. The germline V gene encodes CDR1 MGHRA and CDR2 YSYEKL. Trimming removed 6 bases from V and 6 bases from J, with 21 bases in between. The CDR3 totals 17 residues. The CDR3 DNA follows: TGCGCCAGCAGACCCGGAGGGGGGAGACGGACTAATTCACCCCTCCACTTT. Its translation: CASRPGGGRRTNSPLHF.

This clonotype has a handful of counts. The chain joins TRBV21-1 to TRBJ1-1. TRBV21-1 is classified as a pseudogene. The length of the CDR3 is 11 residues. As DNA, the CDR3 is TGTGCCAGCAGCGAGAGCGTTGAAGCTTTCTTT. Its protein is CASSESVEAFF.

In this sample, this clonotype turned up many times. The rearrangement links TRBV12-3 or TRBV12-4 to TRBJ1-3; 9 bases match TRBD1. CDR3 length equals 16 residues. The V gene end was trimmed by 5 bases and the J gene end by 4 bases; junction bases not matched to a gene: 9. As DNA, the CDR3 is TGTGCCAGCAGTCCCACAGGGACAGGGAAAGGAAACACCATATATTTT. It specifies CASSPTGTGKGNTIYF.

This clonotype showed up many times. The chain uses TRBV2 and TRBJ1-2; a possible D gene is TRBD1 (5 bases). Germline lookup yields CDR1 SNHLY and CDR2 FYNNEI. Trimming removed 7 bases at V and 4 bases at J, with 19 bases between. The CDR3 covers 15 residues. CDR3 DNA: TGTGCCAGCATCGCGACAGCCCTCCAACCCTATGGCTACACCTTC. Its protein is CASIATALQPYGYTF.

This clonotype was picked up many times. The CDR3 here is CASSLSGTTYNEQFF. The CDR3 DNA reads TGTGCCAGCAGCTTATCCGGGACTACATACAATGAGCAGTTCTTC. The J gene is TRBJ2-1, the V gene TRBV7-6; the match to TRBD2 covers 7 bases. Germline V gene sequence: CDR1 SGHVS, CDR2 FNYEAQ. V lost 2 bases to trimming and J lost 4 bases; unmatched junction nucleotides: 5. The CDR3 has 15 residues.

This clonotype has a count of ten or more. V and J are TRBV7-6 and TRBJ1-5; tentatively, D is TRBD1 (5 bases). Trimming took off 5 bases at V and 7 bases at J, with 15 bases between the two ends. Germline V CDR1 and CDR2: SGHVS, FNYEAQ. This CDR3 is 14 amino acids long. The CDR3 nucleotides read TGTGCCAGCAGCCAAAGAACAGGTGACCAGCCCCAGCATTTT. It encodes CASSQRTGDQPQHF.

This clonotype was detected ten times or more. The CDR3 protein is CASSLGGWRQNQETQYF. The CDR3 DNA reads TGTGCCAGCAGTTTAGGTGGATGGAGACAGAACCAAGAGACCCAGTACTTC. V gene TRBV12-3 or TRBV12-4 combines with J gene TRBJ2-5; tentatively, D is TRBD1 (5 bases). Trimming took off 1 base at V and 0 bases at J, with 15 bases between the two ends. There are 17 residues in the CDR3.

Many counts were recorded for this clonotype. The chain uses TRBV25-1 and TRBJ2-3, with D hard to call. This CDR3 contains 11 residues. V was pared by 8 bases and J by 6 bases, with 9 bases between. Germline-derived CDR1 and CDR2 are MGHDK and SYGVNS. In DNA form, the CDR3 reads TGTGCCAGCGGAGAAAGGGATACGCAGTATTTT. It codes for CASGERDTQYF. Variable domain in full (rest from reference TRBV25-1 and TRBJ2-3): EADIYQTPRYLVIGTGKKITLECSQTMGHDKMYWYQQDPGMELHLIHYSYGVNSTEKGDLSSESTVSRIRTEHFPLTLESARPSHTSQYLCASGERDTQYFGPGTRLTVL.

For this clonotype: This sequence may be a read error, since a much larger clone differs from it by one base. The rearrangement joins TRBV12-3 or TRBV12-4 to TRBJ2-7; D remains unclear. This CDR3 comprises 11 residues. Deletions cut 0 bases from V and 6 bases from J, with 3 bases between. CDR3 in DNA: TGTGCCAGCAGTTTAGCGGTCGAGCAGTACTTC. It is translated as CASSLAVEQYF.

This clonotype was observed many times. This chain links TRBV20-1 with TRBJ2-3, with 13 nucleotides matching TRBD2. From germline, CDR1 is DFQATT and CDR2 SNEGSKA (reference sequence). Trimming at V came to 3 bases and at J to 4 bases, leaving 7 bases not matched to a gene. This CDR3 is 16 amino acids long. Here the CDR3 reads CSARRGLAGASDTQYF. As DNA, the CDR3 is TGCAGTGCTAGGCGCGGACTAGCGGGGGCATCAGATACGCAGTATTTT.

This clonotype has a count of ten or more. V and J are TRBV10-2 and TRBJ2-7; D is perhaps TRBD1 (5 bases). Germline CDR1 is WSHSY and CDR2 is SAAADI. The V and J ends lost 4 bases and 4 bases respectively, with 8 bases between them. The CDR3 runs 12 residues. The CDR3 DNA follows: TGCGCCAGCAGTGTCAGGGTTTACGAGCAGTACTTC. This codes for CASSVRVYEQYF.

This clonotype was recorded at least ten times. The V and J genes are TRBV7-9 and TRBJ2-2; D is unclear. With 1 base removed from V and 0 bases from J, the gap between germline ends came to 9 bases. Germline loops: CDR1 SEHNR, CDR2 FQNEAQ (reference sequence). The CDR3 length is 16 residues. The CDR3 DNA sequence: TGTGCCAGCAGCTTAGTTCCAGGACCGAACACCGGGGAGCTGTTTTTT. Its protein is CASSLVPGPNTGELFF.

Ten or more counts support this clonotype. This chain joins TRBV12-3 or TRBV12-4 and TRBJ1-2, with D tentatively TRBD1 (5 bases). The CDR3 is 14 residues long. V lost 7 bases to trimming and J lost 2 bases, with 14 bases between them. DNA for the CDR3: TGTGCCAGCATCCTTCCCGGGGCAAACTATGGCTACACCTTC. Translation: CASILPGANYGYTF.

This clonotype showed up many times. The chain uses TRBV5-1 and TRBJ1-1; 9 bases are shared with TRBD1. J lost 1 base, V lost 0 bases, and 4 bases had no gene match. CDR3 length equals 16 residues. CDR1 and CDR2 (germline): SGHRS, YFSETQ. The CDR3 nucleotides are TGCGCCAGCAGCTTGGATCCGACAGGGGGGAACACTGAAGCTTTCTTT. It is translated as CASSLDPTGGNTEAFF.

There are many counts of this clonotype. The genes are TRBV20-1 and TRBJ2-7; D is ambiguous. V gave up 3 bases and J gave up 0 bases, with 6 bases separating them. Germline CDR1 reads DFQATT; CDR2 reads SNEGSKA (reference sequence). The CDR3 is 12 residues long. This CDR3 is CSASTNSYEQYF. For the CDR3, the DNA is TGCAGTGCTAGTACTAACTCCTACGAGCAGTACTTC.

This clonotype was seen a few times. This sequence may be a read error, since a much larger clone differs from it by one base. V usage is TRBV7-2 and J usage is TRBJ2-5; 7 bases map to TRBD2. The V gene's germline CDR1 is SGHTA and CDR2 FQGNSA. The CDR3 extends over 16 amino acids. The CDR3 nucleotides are TGTGCCAGCAGCTTATCTGTGGGGGAGCGGGGAGAGGCCCAGTACTTC. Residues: CASSLSVGERGEAQYF.

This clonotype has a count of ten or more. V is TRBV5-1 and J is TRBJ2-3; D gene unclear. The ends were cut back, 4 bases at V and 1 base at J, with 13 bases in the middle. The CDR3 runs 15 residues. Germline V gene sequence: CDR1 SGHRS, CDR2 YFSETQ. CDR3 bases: TGCGCCAGCAGCGACAACTTTGGAGGCACAGATACGCAGTATTTT. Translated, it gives CASSDNFGGTDTQYF.

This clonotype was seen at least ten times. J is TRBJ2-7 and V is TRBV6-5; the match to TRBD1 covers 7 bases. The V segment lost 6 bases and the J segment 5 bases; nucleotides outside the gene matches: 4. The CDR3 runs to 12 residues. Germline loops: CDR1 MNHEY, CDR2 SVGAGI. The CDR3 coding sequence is TGTGCCAGCAGCCATGACAGGGACGAGCAGTACTTC. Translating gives CASSHDRDEQYF.

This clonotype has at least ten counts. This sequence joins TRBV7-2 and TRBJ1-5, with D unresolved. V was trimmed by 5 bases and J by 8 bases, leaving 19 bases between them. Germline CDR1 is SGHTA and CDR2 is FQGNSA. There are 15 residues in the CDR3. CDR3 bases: TGTGCCAGCAGCGATGGACTCCGGGATATGGAGCCCCAGCATTTT. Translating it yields CASSDGLRDMEPQHF.

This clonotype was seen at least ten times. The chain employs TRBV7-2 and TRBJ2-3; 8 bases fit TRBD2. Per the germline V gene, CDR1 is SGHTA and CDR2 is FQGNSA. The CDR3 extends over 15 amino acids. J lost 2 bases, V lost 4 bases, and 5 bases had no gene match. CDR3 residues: CASSSAGAITDTQYF. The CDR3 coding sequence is TGTGCCAGCAGCTCAGCGGGGGCTATCACAGATACGCAGTATTTT. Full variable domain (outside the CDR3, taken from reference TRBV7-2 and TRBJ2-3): GAGVSQSPSNKVTEKGKDVELRCDPISGHTALYWYRQSLGQGLEFLIYFQGNSAPDKSGLPSDRFSAERTGGSVSTLTIQRTQQEDSAVYLCASSSAGAITDTQYFGPGTRLTVL.

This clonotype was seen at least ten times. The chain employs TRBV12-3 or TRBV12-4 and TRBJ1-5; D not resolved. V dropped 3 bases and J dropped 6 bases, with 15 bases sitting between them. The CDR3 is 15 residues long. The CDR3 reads CASSFRLEGSQPQHF. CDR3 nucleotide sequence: TGTGCCAGCAGTTTTCGGTTGGAAGGGAGTCAGCCCCAGCATTTT.

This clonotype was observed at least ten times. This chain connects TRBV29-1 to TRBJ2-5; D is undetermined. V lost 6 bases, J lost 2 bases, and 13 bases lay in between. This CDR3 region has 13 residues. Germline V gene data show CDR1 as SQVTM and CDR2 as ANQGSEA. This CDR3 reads CSVSNSVQETQYF. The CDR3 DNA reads TGCAGCGTCAGTAACAGTGTTCAAGAGACCCAGTACTTC. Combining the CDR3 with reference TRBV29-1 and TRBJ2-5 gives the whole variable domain SAVISQKPSRDICQRGTSLTIQCQVDSQVTMMFWYRQQPGQSLTLIATANQGSEATYESGFVIDKFPISRPNLTFSTLTVSNMSPEDSSIYLCSVSNSVQETQYFGPGTRLLVL.